Listed here are 13 T cell receptor beta chains from one sample, sequenced in a study of cytomegalovirus exposure and HLA in healthy donors. Primers: 60 Vbeta forward and 13 Jbeta reverse. Only in-frame clones appear in the TCRdb table, and some are missing; sequencing was by immunoSEQ multiplex PCR. The data contain approximately 170,000 clones, around three quarters of them singletons. The sequencing input was PBMCs. These receptors all stem from a woman under 40 in good health and CMV-seropositive.

On this clone: One junction end disagrees with the germline gene, perhaps due to a read error. This sequence joins TRBV5-4 and TRBJ1-2; the D is unclear. The germline V gene encodes CDR1 SGHNT and CDR2 YYREEE (reference sequence). This CDR3 spans 14 amino acids. This chain's CDR3 is CAGSFTGANYGYTF. The CDR3 region has the DNA TGTGCCGGCAGCTTTACCGGAGCTAACTATGGCTACACCTTC.

This clone was detected only a few times. The rearrangement joins TRBV4-1 to TRBJ1-4; D remains ambiguous. V dropped 3 bases and J dropped 7 bases, with 12 bases sitting between them. The CDR3 loop spans 14 amino acids. Germline CDR1 reads MGHRA; CDR2 reads YSYEKL. CDR3 sequence reads: CASSQTGFREKLFF. For the CDR3, the DNA is TGCGCCAGCAGCCAGACGGGGTTTCGTGAAAAACTGTTTTTT.

This chain's CDR3 is CATSREGAVGETQYF. CDR3 bases: TGTGCCACCAGCAGAGAGGGGGCAGTTGGGGAGACCCAGTACTTC. The chain carries TRBV15 and TRBJ2-5, with D possibly TRBD1 on 6 matching bases. Germline V gene data show CDR1 as LNHNV and CDR2 as YYDKDF (reference sequence). The CDR3 runs to 15 residues. Trimming stripped 0 bases from V and 5 bases from J, with 13 bases between.

Points on this clone: A junction boundary mismatches the germline segment, possibly from a read error. The chain has TRBV5-1 and TRBJ2-7; the D gene is possibly TRBD1 (5 bases). This CDR3 region has 11 residues. The germline V gene encodes CDR1 SGHRS and CDR2 YFSETQ. The CDR3 sequence is CASSLALKGIF. CDR3 sequence (DNA): TGCGCCAGCAGCTTGGCCTTGAAGGGGATCTTC.

The chain employs TRBV29-1 and TRBJ2-5; the match to TRBD1 covers 7 bases. In germline, CDR1 is SQVTM, CDR2 ANQGSEA. J was trimmed by 5 bases and V by 6 bases; bases with no gene match: 6. The CDR3 contains 12 residues. CDR3 region: CSVRTGPETQYF. DNA for the CDR3: TGCAGCGTCCGGACAGGCCCGGAGACCCAGTACTTC.

The genes are TRBV6-1 and TRBJ1-1, with D perhaps TRBD1 (6 bases). Per germline, CDR1 MNHNS and CDR2 SASEGT. Trimming removed 5 bases at V and 4 bases at J, with 14 bases between. The CDR3 is made up of 14 amino acids. For the CDR3, the DNA is TGTGCCAGCAGTTCCGCGGGAGGGGGCACTGAAGCTTTCTTT. This sequence encodes CASSSAGGGTEAFF.

This chain joins TRBV5-1 and TRBJ1-1; D remains ambiguous. The CDR3 has 12 amino acids. Germline V CDR1 and CDR2: SGHRS, YFSETQ. V lost 5 bases and J 5 bases, leaving 10 bases between the germline ends. The CDR3: CASRDGGTEAFF. The CDR3 bases are TGCGCCAGCAGGGACGGAGGGACTGAAGCTTTCTTT.

This chain connects TRBV29-1 to TRBJ2-5; TRBD1 matches 8 bases. The J call may be incorrect, as the DNA end agrees better with TRBJ2-7. This CDR3 is 13 amino acids long. Germline lookup yields CDR1 SQVTM and CDR2 ANQGSEA. CDR3 nucleotide sequence: TGCAGCGTTGGGGACAGGTCCAACTACGAGCAGTACTTC. Translated: CSVGDRSNYEQYF.

The chain has TRBV7-8 and TRBJ2-5; TRBD1 matches 9 bases. The CDR3 is 15 residues long. CDR1 and CDR2 from the germline V gene are SGHVS and FQNEAQ. V lost 4 bases, J lost 5 bases, and 8 bases stayed unmatched. The CDR3 sequence is CASSSQQGATETQYF. CDR3 in DNA: TGTGCCAGCAGCTCACAACAGGGGGCGACTGAGACCCAGTACTTC. Full variable domain (missing parts from reference TRBV7-8 and TRBJ2-5): GAGVSQSPRYKVAKRGQDVALRCDPISGHVSLFWYQQALGQGPEFLTYFQNEAQLDKSGLPSDRFFAERPEGSVSTLKIQRTQQEDSAVYLCASSSQQGATETQYFGPGTRLLVL.

The chain carries TRBV30 and TRBJ1-5; D may be TRBD1 (6 bases). V was clipped by 2 bases and J by 4 bases, with 15 bases between them. The CDR3 loop spans 15 amino acids. Germline assignment: CDR1 GTSNPN and CDR2 SVGIG (reference sequence). CDR3: CAWSLRTGLNQPQHF. CDR3 in DNA: TGTGCCTGGAGTCTAAGAACAGGGCTGAATCAGCCCCAGCATTTT.

The chain employs TRBV4-1 and TRBJ1-2; D is undetermined. CDR3 length equals 15 residues. Germline V lookup: CDR1 MGHRA, CDR2 YSYEKL. The V end was cut by 1 base, the J end by 3 bases, with 12 bases between. The CDR3 spells CASSQVPGSYYGYTF. The CDR3 bases are TGCGCCAGCAGCCAAGTACCGGGGAGTTACTATGGCTACACCTTC.

The rearrangement joins TRBV7-2 to TRBJ2-7; perhaps TRBD1 as D (6 bases). V lost 3 bases and J 1 base, leaving 10 bases between the germline ends. In germline, CDR1 is SGHTA, CDR2 FQGNSA. This CDR3 contains 14 residues. CDR3 in amino acids: CASSFFGQSYEQYF. CDR3 sequence (DNA): TGTGCCAGCAGCTTCTTCGGACAGTCCTACGAGCAGTACTTC. The full variable domain, completed using reference TRBV7-2 and TRBJ2-7, is GAGVSQSPSNKVTEKGKDVELRCDPISGHTALYWYRQSLGQGLEFLIYFQGNSAPDKSGLPSDRFSAERTGGSVSTLTIQRTQQEDSAVYLCASSFFGQSYEQYFGPGTRLTVT.

This clone was detected only a few times. The chain joins TRBV19 to TRBJ1-2, with D possibly TRBD1 on 5 matching bases. The germline V gene has CDR1 LNHDA and CDR2 SQIVND (reference sequence). Deletions cut 2 bases from V and 5 bases from J, with 12 bases between. This CDR3 region has 14 residues. CDR3 sequence (DNA): TGTGCCAGTAGTATACCAGGGCATACTTATGGCTACACCTTC. It encodes CASSIPGHTYGYTF. Filled out from reference TRBV19 and TRBJ1-2, the complete variable domain reads DGGITQSPKYLFRKEGQNVTLSCEQNLNHDAMYWYRQDPGQGLRLIYYSQIVNDFQKGDIAEGYSVSREKKESFPLTVTSAQKNPTAFYLCASSIPGHTYGYTFGSGTRLTVV.